The 20 T cell receptor beta chains below come from one sample, sequenced in a study of blood T cell repertoires in COVID-19. The assay was immunoSEQ multiplex PCR, and TCRdb's table has in-frame clones only and misses some. The table lists around 300,000 clones, nearly 90% of them singletons. Sequencing input: PBMCs or T cells enriched from blood (not recorded which). The receptors derive from a woman aged 55-70 years who had recovered from COVID-19.

The rearrangement links TRBV6-5 to TRBJ1-2; 11 bases fit TRBD1. J was trimmed by 3 bases and V by 6 bases; bases with no gene match: 6. Per germline, CDR1 MNHEY and CDR2 SVGAGI. This CDR3 spans 15 amino acids. CDR3 region: CASRPGTGGDYGYTF. Here the CDR3 DNA reads TGTGCCAGCAGGCCCGGGACAGGGGGAGACTATGGCTACACCTTC.

CDR3 in DNA: TGTGCCAGCAGGAATACAGGGAACACCGGGGAGCTGTTTTTT. It yields the protein CASRNTGNTGELFF. This chain joins TRBV9 and TRBJ2-2; TRBD1 might be the D (5 bases). This CDR3 has 14 amino acids. The germline V gene has CDR1 SGDLS and CDR2 YYNGEE. V dropped 5 bases and J dropped 1 base, with 9 bases sitting between them.

The V and J genes are TRBV11-2 and TRBJ1-1; D ambiguous. Looked up from germline, CDR1 is SGHAT and CDR2 is FQNNGV. CDR3 length: 10 amino acids. Trimming removed 3 bases from V and 9 bases from J, with 5 bases in between. CDR3 in amino acids: CASSFVKAFF. The CDR3, as DNA: TGTGCCAGCAGCTTCGTAAAAGCTTTCTTT.

The genes are TRBV9 and TRBJ2-5; possibly TRBD2 for D (5 bases). CDR1 and CDR2 from the germline V gene are SGDLS and YYNGEE. Between the trimmed V and J ends, which lost 0 bases and 2 bases, there was a span of 17 bases. The CDR3 totals 17 residues. The CDR3 DNA sequence: TGTGCCAGCAGCGTAGGCGCACGATGGACTGGTCAAGAGACCCAGTACTTC. This codes for CASSVGARWTGQETQYF.

This sequence joins TRBV29-1 and TRBJ2-5; 7 bases line up with TRBD2. This CDR3 spans 13 amino acids. The germline CDR1 and CDR2 sequences are SQVTM and ANQGSEA. The ends lost 1 base at V and 3 bases at J; junction bases unmatched: 2. The CDR3 sequence: CSVEGLAEETQYF. CDR3 DNA sequence: TGCAGCGTTGAAGGTCTAGCGGAAGAGACCCAGTACTTC.

The V call is TRBV9, the J call TRBJ2-2; D might be TRBD1 (7 bases). The V end lost 0 bases, the J end lost 5 bases, and 11 bases lay between the germline ends. Germline V gene sequence: CDR1 SGDLS, CDR2 YYNGEE. The CDR3 loop spans 15 amino acids. In DNA form, the CDR3 reads TGTGCCAGCAGCGTAGTTGCAGGGGGGACCGGGGAGCTGTTTTTT. Translated, it gives CASSVVAGGTGELFF. The whole variable domain, remainder taken from reference TRBV9 and TRBJ2-2, is DSGVTQTPKHLITATGQRVTLRCSPRSGDLSVYWYQQSLDQGLQFLIQYYNGEERAKGNILERFSAQQFPDLHSELNLSSLELGDSALYFCASSVVAGGTGELFFGEGSRLTVL.

The rearrangement joins TRBV19 to TRBJ1-2, with TRBD1 identical over 9 bases. The ends lost 7 bases at V and 8 bases at J; junction bases unmatched: 14. Germline CDR1 is LNHDA and CDR2 is SQIVND (reference sequence). The CDR3 is 15 residues long. CDR3 bases: TGTGCCAGTACCTTACCGGGACAGGGAATTTTCGGCTACACCTTC. Amino acids: CASTLPGQGIFGYTF.

The rearrangement uses TRBV28 and TRBJ1-2; the D is unclear. Germline V gene data show CDR1 as MDHEN and CDR2 as SYDVKM. The length of the CDR3 is 12 residues. V was cut by 2 bases and J by 6 bases, with 7 bases left in between. The CDR3 DNA sequence: TGTGCCAGCAGTTTACGCCTAGATGGCTACACCTTC. Residues: CASSLRLDGYTF.

The chain has TRBV28 and TRBJ1-2; weak D call: TRBD1 (5 bases). This CDR3 has 13 residues. The germline V gene has CDR1 MDHEN and CDR2 SYDVKM. V lost 5 bases and J lost 5, with 12 bases in between. CDR3 in DNA: TGTGCCAGCAGTCTTCAACAGGTGTATGGCTACACCTTC. Translated: CASSLQQVYGYTF.

The chain employs TRBV27 and TRBJ2-1; 8 bases match TRBD2. J gave up 9 bases and V 5 bases, and 3 bases lay outside the gene matches. Looked up from germline, CDR1 is MNHEY and CDR2 is SMNVEV (reference sequence). This CDR3 is 12 amino acids long. The CDR3 DNA sequence: TGTGCCAGCAGTCGACTAGCGCGTGAGCAGTTCTTC. Protein: CASSRLAREQFF.

This chain uses TRBV10-2 with TRBJ1-6; TRBD1 matches 7 bases. Germline lookup yields CDR1 WSHSY and CDR2 SAAADI. The CDR3 contains 15 residues. V lost 3 bases and J lost 4; bases outside the gene matches: 3. Written as DNA, the CDR3 is TGCGCCAGCAGTGATGGGACAGATTATAATTCACCCCTCCACTTT. The encoded protein is CASSDGTDYNSPLHF.

The V call is TRBV3-1 (or the pseudogene TRBV3-2), the J call TRBJ1-1; D is perhaps TRBD1 (5 bases). This CDR3 is 15 amino acids long. Looked up from germline, CDR1 is LGHDT and CDR2 is YNNKEL (reference sequence). V shed 4 bases and J shed 0 bases, with 12 bases lying between them. CDR3 sequence: CASSRGGALNTEAFF. CDR3 bases: TGTGCCAGCAGCCGGGGAGGGGCTCTGAACACTGAAGCTTTCTTT.

This chain links TRBV29-1 with TRBJ2-7; D is perhaps TRBD2 (6 bases). Germline CDR1 is SQVTM and CDR2 is ANQGSEA. V shed 8 bases and J shed 6 bases, with 17 bases lying between them. This CDR3 is 12 amino acids long. The CDR3 nucleotides read TGCAGCATATCGGGAGACATGGGCGAGCAGTACTTC. Protein: CSISGDMGEQYF.

This clone was counted once. The genes are TRBV7-9 and TRBJ1-2; D remains unclear. CDR1 SEHNR and CDR2 FQNEAQ come from the germline V gene (reference sequence). Trimming took off 4 bases at V and 5 bases at J, with 11 bases between the two ends. The CDR3 totals 13 residues. For the CDR3, the DNA is TGTGCCAGCAGCTACCCGGGGATATATGGCTACACCTTC. Amino acids: CASSYPGIYGYTF.

The gene calls are TRBV29-1 and TRBJ1-4; D remains ambiguous. The germline CDR1 and CDR2 sequences are SQVTM and ANQGSEA. The CDR3 is made up of 13 amino acids. The ends were cut back, 5 bases at V and 2 bases at J, with 9 bases in the middle. The CDR3 reads CSVSRSTNEKLFF. Written as DNA, the CDR3 is TGCAGCGTTTCGCGGAGTACTAATGAAAAACTGTTTTTT.

CDR3 region: CASVSLPQIGRNTIYF. In DNA form, the CDR3 reads TGTGCCAGCGTCAGTCTACCACAAATCGGGAGAAACACCATATATTTT. This chain links TRBV7-2 with TRBJ1-3; no clear D. The ends were cut back, 8 bases at V and 5 bases at J, with 22 bases in the middle. Germline V gene sequence: CDR1 SGHTA, CDR2 FQGNSA. The CDR3 has 16 amino acids.

The V gene is TRBV7-3, the J gene TRBJ2-1, with 9 bases fitting TRBD2. J gave up 8 bases and V 4 bases, and 12 bases lay outside the gene matches. Germline V lookup: CDR1 SGHTA, CDR2 FQGTGA. This CDR3 region has 16 residues. CDR3 amino acids: CASSSLIAGDPYEQFF. The CDR3, as DNA: TGTGCCAGCAGCTCCCTCATAGCGGGAGACCCGTATGAGCAGTTCTTC.

The V call is TRBV11-2, the J call TRBJ1-1; perhaps TRBD1 as D (5 bases). V gave up 7 bases and J gave up 6 bases, with 15 bases separating them. The V gene's germline CDR1 is SGHAT and CDR2 FQNNGV. This CDR3 has 13 residues. In nucleotides, the CDR3 is TGTGCCAGCAAGGCGCAGGGCGGTTCTGAAGCTTTCTTT. This gives the protein CASKAQGGSEAFF.

The chain links TRBV9 to TRBJ1-1; D is unclear. Trimming left V 0 bases short and J 7 bases short, with 13 bases between. CDR1 is SGDLS, CDR2 YYNGEE, per germline. This CDR3 is 14 amino acids long. CDR3 nucleotides: TGTGCCAGCAGCGTAGCTGCCCGCGGGAGTGAAGCTTTCTTT. It yields the protein CASSVAARGSEAFF.

The gene calls are TRBV9 and TRBJ2-5; 8 positions agree with TRBD1. Germline V lookup: CDR1 SGDLS, CDR2 YYNGEE. This CDR3 contains 16 residues. Trimming removed 1 base from V and 4 bases from J; junction bases left unmatched: 9. The CDR3 sequence: CASSVTGGSIGETQYF. The DNA of the CDR3 is TGTGCCAGCAGCGTAACAGGGGGGAGTATTGGAGAGACCCAGTACTTC.